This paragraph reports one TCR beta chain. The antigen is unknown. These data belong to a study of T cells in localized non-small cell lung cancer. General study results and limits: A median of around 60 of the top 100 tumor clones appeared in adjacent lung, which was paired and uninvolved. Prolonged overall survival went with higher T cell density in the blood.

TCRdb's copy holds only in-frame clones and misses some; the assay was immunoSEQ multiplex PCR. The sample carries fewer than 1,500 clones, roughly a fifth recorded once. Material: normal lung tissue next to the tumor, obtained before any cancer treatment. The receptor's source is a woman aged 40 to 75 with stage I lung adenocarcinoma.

The CDR3 DNA sequence: TGCGCCAGCACCCCGGAACCCGTCTCTGGAAACACCATATATTTT. Its translation is CASTPEPVSGNTIYF. V gene TRBV5-1 combines with J gene TRBJ1-3; D is unclear. Germline-derived CDR1 and CDR2 are SGHRS and YFSETQ. Trimming removed 6 bases from V and 0 bases from J, with 13 bases in between. The CDR3 spans 15 residues.